These 9 T cell receptor beta chains came from one sample sequenced in a study of blood T cell repertoires in COVID-19. The table came from immunoSEQ multiplex PCR; TCRdb's copy has only in-frame clones and leaves some out. Here the sample spans 270,000 or so clones, approximately 88% being singletons. Input material: PBMCs or T cells enriched from blood (not recorded which). The receptors here all came from a woman between 40 and 55 years old with acute COVID-19.

This sequence joins TRBV6-5 and TRBJ2-7; TRBD1 matches at 9 bases. The CDR3 totals 15 residues. The V segment lost 6 bases and the J segment 3 bases; nucleotides outside the gene matches: 9. Germline-derived CDR1 and CDR2 are MNHEY and SVGAGI. The CDR3, as DNA: TGTGCCAGCAGCGCCGCGGGACAGGGACGCTACGAGCAGTACTTC. Encoded protein: CASSAAGQGRYEQYF.

To note about this clone: This sample also contains other DNA sequences that code for the same CDR3. This rearrangement joins TRBV19 to TRBJ2-1, with D hard to call. Germline CDR1 reads LNHDA; CDR2 reads SQIVND (reference sequence). The ends were cut back, 1 base at V and 6 bases at J, with 4 bases in the middle. This CDR3 contains 12 residues. In DNA form, the CDR3 reads TGTGCCAGTAGTATAGCAGGCAATGAGCAGTTCTTC. Translated: CASSIAGNEQFF.

This clone has only one observation. DNA for the CDR3: TGTGCCAGCAGTATTACCGCACTCGAGAACACTGAAGCTTTCTTT. Amino acids: CASSITALENTEAFF. The V call is TRBV6-5, the J call TRBJ1-1; D ambiguous. This CDR3 region has 15 residues. Germline CDR1 and CDR2: MNHEY and SVGAGI. V dropped 5 bases and J dropped 1 base, with 14 bases sitting between them.

This clone appeared a few times. J is TRBJ2-7 and V is TRBV27; the match to TRBD1 covers 11 bases. V trimming: 6 bases; J trimming: 0 bases; junction bases outside the gene matches: 4. Germline CDR1 and CDR2: MNHEY and SMNVEV (reference sequence). The CDR3 totals 15 residues. CDR3 protein: CASSTGTGGSYEQYV. DNA of the CDR3: TGTGCCAGCAGCACCGGGACAGGGGGCTCCTACGAGCAGTACGTC.

The chain has TRBV29-1 and TRBJ2-1; D uncertain. The CDR3 totals 14 residues. The V gene lost 3 bases and the J gene lost 0 bases, with 9 bases spanning the gap. Germline-derived CDR1 and CDR2 are SQVTM and ANQGSEA. This chain's CDR3 is CSVDRPSSYNEQFF. The CDR3 DNA is TGCAGCGTTGACAGGCCATCCTCCTACAATGAGCAGTTCTTC.

This clone was counted once. The rearrangement links TRBV13 to TRBJ2-1, with 7 nucleotides matching TRBD2. V gave up 3 bases and J gave up 6 bases; unmatched junction bases: 11. Germline CDR1 is PRHDT and CDR2 is FYEKMQ (reference sequence). The CDR3 sequence is 16 residues long. The CDR3 bases are TGTGCCAGCAGCTTTGGGTGGCTAGCGGATTCCAATGAGCAGTTCTTC. This codes for CASSFGWLADSNEQFF.

This clone has only one observation. The V and J genes are TRBV7-2 and TRBJ1-1; 11 bases line up with TRBD1. The germline V gene encodes CDR1 SGHTA and CDR2 FQGNSA. CDR3 length equals 17 residues. The V gene end was trimmed by 5 bases and the J gene end by 5 bases; junction bases not matched to a gene: 13. The CDR3 loop is CASSASGQGALRTEAFF. Written as DNA, the CDR3 is TGTGCCAGCAGCGCCTCCGGACAGGGGGCGCTGAGAACTGAAGCTTTCTTT.

V gene TRBV20-1 combines with J gene TRBJ2-1; TRBD2 matches at 12 bases. V shed 3 bases, J shed 9 bases, and the junction held 9 bases outside the gene matches. This CDR3 is built from 15 residues. CDR1 is DFQATT and CDR2 is SNEGSKA in the germline V gene (reference sequence). CDR3 DNA sequence: TGCAGTGCTAGTCGGACTAGCGGGACACGTGGTGAGCAGTTCTTC. This codes for CSASRTSGTRGEQFF.

The chain couples TRBV7-2 to TRBJ2-3, with 8 nucleotides matching TRBD1. The CDR3 is 16 amino acids. J gave up 0 bases and V 4 bases, and 6 bases lay outside the gene matches. CDR1 is SGHTA and CDR2 is FQGNSA in the germline V gene. The CDR3 spells CASSSQTGVSTDTQYF. The CDR3, as DNA: TGTGCCAGCAGCTCTCAGACAGGGGTGAGCACAGATACGCAGTATTTT.